The clone carrying this T cell receptor (beta chain) was found once. Its antigen is still unknown. The data belong to a study of T cell repertoires in cytomegalovirus infection. Study as a whole: It was recently identified HLA-C-restricted and well-studied HLA-B-restricted CMV epitopes that the study used. Indicated by public TCR beta signatures were CMV infection and matching HLA type. Study observations and caveats: Cumulative frequency (of public TCR beta family members) identified carriers of CMV plus the relevant HLA. It was HLA-C-restricted CMV-specific TCR beta clonotypes that dominated the response ex vivo.

CDR1 and CDR2 from the germline V gene are SNHLY and FYNNEI. Between the trimmed V and J ends, which lost 1 base and 9 bases, there was a span of 13 bases. This CDR3 contains 15 residues. TCRdb independently ran MiXCR on the reads; one entry per CDR3 protein. The repertoire holds some 350,000 distinct CDR3 sequences, with just under 35% as singletons. Here the sequenced sample was cultured PBMCs, taken from culture after CMV antigen stimulation. This TCR derives from a human donor in good health (CMV status not recorded). Some clones in this sample may be carry-over from other donors' samples. The chain carries TRBV2 and TRBJ1-6; no firm D call. The CDR3 spells CASSEVKGYGSPLHF. The CDR3, as DNA: TGTGCCAGCAGTGAAGTGAAGGGTTACGGTTCACCCCTCCACTTT.